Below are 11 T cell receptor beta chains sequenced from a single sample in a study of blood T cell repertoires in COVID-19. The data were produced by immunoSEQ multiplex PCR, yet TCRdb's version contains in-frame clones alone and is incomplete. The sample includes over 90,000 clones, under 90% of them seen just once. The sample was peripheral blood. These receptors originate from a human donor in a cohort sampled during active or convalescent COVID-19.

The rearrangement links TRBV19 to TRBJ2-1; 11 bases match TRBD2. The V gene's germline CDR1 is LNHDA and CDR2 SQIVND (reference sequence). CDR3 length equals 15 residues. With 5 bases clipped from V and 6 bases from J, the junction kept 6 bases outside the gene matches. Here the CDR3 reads CASSFSGGAGNEQFF. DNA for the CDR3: TGTGCCAGTAGTTTTAGCGGGGGGGCTGGCAATGAGCAGTTCTTC.

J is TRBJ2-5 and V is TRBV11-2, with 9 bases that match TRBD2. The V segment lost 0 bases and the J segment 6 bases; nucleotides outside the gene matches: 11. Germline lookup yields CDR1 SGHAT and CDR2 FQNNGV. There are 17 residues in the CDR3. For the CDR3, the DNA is TGTGCCAGCAGCTTAGATGGGCTAGCGGGGAATGTGAAGACCCAGTACTTC. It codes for CASSLDGLAGNVKTQYF.

CDR3 DNA sequence: TGTGCCAGCAGCTCTCGACTAGCGGGGGGCCTACAGGAGCTGTTTTTT. The encoded protein is CASSSRLAGGLQELFF. The rearrangement joins TRBV7-8 to TRBJ2-2, with 13 bases aligning to TRBD2. With V trimmed by 4 bases and J by 10 bases, 9 bases remained unmatched. This CDR3 is built from 16 residues. Germline CDR1 reads SGHVS; CDR2 reads FQNEAQ.

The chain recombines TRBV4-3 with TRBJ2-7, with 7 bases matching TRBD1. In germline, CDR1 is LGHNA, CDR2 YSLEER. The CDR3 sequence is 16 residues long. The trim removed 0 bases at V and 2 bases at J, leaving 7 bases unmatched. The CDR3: CASSQDWQGVPYEQYF. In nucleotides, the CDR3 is TGCGCCAGCAGCCAAGATTGGCAGGGGGTTCCCTACGAGCAGTACTTC.

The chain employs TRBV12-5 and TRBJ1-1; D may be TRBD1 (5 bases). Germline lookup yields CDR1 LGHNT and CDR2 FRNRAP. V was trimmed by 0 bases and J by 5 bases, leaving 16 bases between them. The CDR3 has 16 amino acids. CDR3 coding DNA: TGTGCTAGTGGTTTGGTACGTTCCTGGGGGGAAACTGAAGCTTTCTTT. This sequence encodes CASGLVRSWGETEAFF.

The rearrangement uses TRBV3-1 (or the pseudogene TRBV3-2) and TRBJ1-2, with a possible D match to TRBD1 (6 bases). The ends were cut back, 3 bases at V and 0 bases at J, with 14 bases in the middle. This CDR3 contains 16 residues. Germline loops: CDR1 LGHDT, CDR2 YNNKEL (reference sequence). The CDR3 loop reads CASSHLRTESNYGYTF. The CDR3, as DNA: TGTGCCAGCAGCCACCTCCGGACAGAATCTAACTATGGCTACACCTTC.

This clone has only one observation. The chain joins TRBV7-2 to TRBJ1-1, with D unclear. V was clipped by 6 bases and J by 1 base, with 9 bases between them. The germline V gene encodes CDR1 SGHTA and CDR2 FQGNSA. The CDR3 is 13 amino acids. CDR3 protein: CASSMGRNTEAFF. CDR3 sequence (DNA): TGTGCCAGCAGTATGGGCCGGAACACTGAAGCTTTCTTT.

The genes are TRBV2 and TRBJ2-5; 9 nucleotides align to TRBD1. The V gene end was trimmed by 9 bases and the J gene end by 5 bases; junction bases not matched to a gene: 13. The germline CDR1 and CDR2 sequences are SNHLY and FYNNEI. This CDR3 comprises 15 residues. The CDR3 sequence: CARDFRTGERETQYF. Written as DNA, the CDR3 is TGTGCCAGAGATTTCAGGACAGGGGAGCGGGAGACCCAGTACTTC.

The CDR3 here is CASSHDRGNQPQHF. CDR3 sequence (DNA): TGCGCCAGCAGCCACGACAGGGGGAATCAGCCCCAGCATTTT. The chain couples TRBV4-1 to TRBJ1-5; 9 bases are a match to TRBD1. The CDR3 totals 14 residues. J gave up 4 bases and V 3 bases, and 1 base lay outside the gene matches. In germline, CDR1 is MGHRA, CDR2 YSYEKL.

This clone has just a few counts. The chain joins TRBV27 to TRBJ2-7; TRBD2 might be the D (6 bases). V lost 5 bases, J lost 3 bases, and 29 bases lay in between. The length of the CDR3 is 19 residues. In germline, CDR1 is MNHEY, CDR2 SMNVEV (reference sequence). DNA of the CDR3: TGTGCCAGCAGTCCTGGATATTTGGGAGGATGGGGCTCGGGCTACGAGCAGTACTTC. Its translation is CASSPGYLGGWGSGYEQYF.

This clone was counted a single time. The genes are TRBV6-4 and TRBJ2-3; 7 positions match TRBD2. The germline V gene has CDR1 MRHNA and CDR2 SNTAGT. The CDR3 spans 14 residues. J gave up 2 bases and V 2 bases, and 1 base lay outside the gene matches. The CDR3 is CASSDRGDTDTQYF. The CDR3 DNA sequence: TGTGCCAGCAGTGACCGGGGGGACACAGATACGCAGTATTTT.